This TCR beta chain was sequenced for a study of shared clonotypes between healthy human individuals. An assay was performed, and its level was deep. The table came from immunoSEQ multiplex PCR; TCRdb's copy has only in-frame clones and leaves some out. The repertoire holds over a million clones, with less than 99% as singletons. Details on this clone: Its specificity is not known.

Study-wide results and caveats: Measured sharing among donors was expected to vary with sequencing depth. Estimated clonotype richness was generally higher in naive than memory subsets.

Looked up from germline, CDR1 is KGHSH and CDR2 is LQKENI. V was clipped by 1 base and J by 2 bases, with 9 bases between them. This CDR3 is built from 14 residues. Input material: naive CD4+ T cells sorted from blood. Regarding subset: CD45RA+ positively selected. The clonotype comes from a man between 25 and 39 years old in good health. The chain links TRBV18 to TRBJ2-7; D perhaps matches TRBD1 (5 bases). The CDR3 sequence: CASSPQSGPYEQYF. In DNA form, the CDR3 reads TGTGCCAGCTCACCACAGTCAGGGCCCTACGAGCAGTACTTC.